This T cell receptor beta chain was identified during a study of T cells in Graves' hyperthyroidism and ophthalmopathy. This CDR3 is built from 14 residues. Germline V gene sequence: CDR1 MNHNS, CDR2 SASEGT. After removal of 8 bases from V and 3 bases from J, the junction contained 8 bases not matched to a gene. Uncontrolled infection, other autoimmune disease, pregnancy or lactation disqualified patients from enrolment. Ten or more counts support this clonotype. Its target is not known. Overall study results and limits: The model foresaw ophthalmopathy a median 6.5 months prior to onset. Ophthalmopathy and stable hyperthyroidism were separated by a 13 V-J model. Blood shared most expanded thyroid clonotypes above 0.001.

Amplified TCR beta CDR3 regions came from RNA transcripts. First-round RT-PCR of the TCR CDR3 relied on the HTBI primer set. MiXCR, run by TCRdb on the multiplex PCR reads, gives a single entry per CDR3 protein. The sample lists roughly 510,000 distinct CDR3 sequences; 40% to 50% were seen once. The chain links TRBV6-1 to TRBJ1-1; 8 bases are a match to TRBD1. Sequenced sample: peripheral blood or thyroid tissue (not recorded which). The sequence derives from an adult woman with Graves' disease, either hyperthyroidism or ophthalmopathy (not recorded which). The CDR3 sequence is CASAVDRGDTEAFF. The CDR3 bases are TGTGCCAGCGCAGTCGACAGGGGAGACACTGAAGCTTTCTTT.